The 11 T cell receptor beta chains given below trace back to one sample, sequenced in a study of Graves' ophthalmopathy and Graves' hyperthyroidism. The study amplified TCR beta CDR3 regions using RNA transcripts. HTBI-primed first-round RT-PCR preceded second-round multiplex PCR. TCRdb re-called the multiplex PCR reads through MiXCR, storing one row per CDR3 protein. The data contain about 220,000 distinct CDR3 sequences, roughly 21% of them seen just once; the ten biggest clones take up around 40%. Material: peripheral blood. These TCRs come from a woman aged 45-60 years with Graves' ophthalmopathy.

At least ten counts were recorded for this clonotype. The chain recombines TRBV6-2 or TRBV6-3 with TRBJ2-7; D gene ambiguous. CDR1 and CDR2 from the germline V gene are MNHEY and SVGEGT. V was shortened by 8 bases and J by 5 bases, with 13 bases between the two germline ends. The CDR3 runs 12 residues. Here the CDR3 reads CASSRVADEQYF. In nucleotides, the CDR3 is TGTGCCAGCTCAAGGGTCGCCGACGAGCAGTACTTC.

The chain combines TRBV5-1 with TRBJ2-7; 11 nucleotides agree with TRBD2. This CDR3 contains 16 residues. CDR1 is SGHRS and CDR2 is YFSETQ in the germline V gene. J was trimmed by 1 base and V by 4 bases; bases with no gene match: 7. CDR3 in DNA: TGCGCCAGCAGCCCACTAGCGGGAGCGGGATCCTACGAGCAGTACTTC. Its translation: CASSPLAGAGSYEQYF.

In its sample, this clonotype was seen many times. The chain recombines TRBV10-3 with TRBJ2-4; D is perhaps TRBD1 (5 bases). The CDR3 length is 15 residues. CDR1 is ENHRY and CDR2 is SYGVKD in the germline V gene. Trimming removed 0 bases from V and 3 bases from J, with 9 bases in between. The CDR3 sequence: CAISESMDIKNIQYF. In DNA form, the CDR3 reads TGTGCCATCAGTGAGTCGATGGACATCAAAAACATTCAGTACTTC.

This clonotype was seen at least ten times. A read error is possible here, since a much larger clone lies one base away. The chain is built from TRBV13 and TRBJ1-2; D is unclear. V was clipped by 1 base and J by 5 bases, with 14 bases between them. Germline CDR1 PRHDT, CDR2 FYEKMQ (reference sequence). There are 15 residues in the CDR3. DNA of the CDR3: TGTGCCAGCAGCTTAGATCCAGAGGGCGGATATGGCTACACCTTC. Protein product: CASSLDPEGGYGYTF.

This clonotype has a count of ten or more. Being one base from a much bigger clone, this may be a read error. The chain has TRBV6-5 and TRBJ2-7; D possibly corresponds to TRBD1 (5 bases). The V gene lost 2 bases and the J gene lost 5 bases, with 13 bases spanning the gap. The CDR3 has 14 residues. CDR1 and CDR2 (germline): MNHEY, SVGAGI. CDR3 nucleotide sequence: TGTGCCAGCAGTTACACGGACATCACCAACGAGCAGTACTTC. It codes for CASSYTDITNEQYF.

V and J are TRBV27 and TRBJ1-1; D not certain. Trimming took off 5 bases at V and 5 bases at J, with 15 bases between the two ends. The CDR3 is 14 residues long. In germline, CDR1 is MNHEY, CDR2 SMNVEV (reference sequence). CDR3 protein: CASSPLEGMTEAFF. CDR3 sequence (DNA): TGTGCCAGCAGTCCCCTAGAAGGGATGACTGAAGCTTTCTTT.

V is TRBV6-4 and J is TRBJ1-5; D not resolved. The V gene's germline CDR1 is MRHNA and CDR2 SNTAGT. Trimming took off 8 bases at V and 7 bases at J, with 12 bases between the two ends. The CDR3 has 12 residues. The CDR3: CASLDGNQPQHF. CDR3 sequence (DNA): TGTGCCAGCTTGGACGGGAACCAGCCCCAGCATTTT.

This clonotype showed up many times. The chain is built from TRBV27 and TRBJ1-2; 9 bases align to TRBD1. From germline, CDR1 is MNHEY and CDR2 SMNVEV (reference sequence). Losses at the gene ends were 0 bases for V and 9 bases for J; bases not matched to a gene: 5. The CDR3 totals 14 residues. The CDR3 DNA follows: TGTGCCAGCAGTTTATCGGAAGGGACAGGGCGCTACACCTTC. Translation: CASSLSEGTGRYTF.

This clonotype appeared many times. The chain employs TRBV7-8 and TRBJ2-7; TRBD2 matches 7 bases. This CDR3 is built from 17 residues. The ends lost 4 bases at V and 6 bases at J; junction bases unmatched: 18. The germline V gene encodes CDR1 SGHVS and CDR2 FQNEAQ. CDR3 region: CASSSRRETGGIGEQYF. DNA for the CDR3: TGTGCCAGCAGCTCCCGCCGGGAGACGGGAGGAATTGGCGAGCAGTACTTC.

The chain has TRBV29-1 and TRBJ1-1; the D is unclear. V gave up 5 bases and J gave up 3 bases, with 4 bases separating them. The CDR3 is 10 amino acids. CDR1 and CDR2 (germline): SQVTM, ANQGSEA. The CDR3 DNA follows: TGCAGCGTTCGGGACACTGAAGCTTTCTTT. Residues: CSVRDTEAFF.

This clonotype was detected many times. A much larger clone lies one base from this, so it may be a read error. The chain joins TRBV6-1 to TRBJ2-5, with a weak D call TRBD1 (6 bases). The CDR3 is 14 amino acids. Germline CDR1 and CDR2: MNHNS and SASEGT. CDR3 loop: CASSDAWGRETQHF. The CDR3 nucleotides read TGTGCCAGCAGTGATGCTTGGGGGCGAGAGACCCAGCACTTC.